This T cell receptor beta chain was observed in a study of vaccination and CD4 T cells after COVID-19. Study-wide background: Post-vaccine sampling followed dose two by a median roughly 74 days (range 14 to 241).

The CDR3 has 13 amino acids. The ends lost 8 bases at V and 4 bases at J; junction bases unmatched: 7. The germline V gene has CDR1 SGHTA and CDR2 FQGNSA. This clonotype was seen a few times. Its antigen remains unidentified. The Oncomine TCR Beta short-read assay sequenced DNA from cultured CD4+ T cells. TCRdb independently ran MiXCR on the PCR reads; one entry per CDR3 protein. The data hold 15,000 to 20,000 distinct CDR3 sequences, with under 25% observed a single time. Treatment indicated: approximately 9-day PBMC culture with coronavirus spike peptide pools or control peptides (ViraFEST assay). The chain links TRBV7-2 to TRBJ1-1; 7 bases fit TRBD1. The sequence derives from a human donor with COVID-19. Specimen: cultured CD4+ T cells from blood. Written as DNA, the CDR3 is TGTGCCAGCGGAGACAGGGTCGCCACTGAAGCTTTCTTT. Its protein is CASGDRVATEAFF.